Sequencing of this T cell receptor (beta chain) was carried out in a study of beta chain features in type 1 diabetes. Study-wide results and caveats: Fewer junction insertions and more nucleotide deletions appeared in type 1 diabetes patients. For Type 1 diabetes patients, all four CD4+ subsets carried TCRB CDR3s that were moderately but significantly shorter.

The sequenced template was cDNA made from the entire isolated RNA. The table came from immunoSEQ multiplex PCR; TCRdb's copy has only in-frame clones and leaves some out. This repertoire shows 150,000 to 200,000 clones, roughly 9% found once; its top ten account for 0.7%. About this clone itself: As yet, its antigen is unknown.

Researchers reported sorting CD4+ naive, central memory, regulatory and stem cell-like memory cells via CD45RO/CCR7/CD25/CD127/CD95/CD27. Germline V gene sequence: CDR1 SGHNT, CDR2 YENEEA. Unmatched junction bases numbered 13, after V lost 8 bases and J lost 2 bases. The CDR3 loop spans 16 amino acids. Sequencing was performed on central memory CD4+ T cells from blood. The source of this sequence is a woman between 25 and 40 years old with type 1 diabetes. The rearrangement uses TRBV11-3 and TRBJ2-7; 9 nucleotides match TRBD1. CDR3 nucleotide sequence: TGTGCCAGCCCCACAGGGGGCGGCGCGGGGCCCTACGAGCAGTACTTC. Translating it yields CASPTGGGAGPYEQYF.